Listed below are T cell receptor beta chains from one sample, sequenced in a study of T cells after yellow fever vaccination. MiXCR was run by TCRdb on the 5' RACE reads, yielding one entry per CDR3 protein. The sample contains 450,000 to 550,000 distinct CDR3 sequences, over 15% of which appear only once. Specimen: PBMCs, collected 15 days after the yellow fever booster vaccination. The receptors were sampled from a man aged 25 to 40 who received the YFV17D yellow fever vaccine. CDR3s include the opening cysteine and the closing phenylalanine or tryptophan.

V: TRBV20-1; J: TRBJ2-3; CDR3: CSARVQLAGTDTQYF
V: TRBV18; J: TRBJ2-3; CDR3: CASSPQAGVGDTQYF
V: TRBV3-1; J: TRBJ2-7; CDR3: CASSQVSKEFSYEQYF
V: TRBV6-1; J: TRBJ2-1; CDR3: CASSRTGASSYNEQFF
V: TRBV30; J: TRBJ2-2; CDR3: CAWMRGTSGNAGELFF
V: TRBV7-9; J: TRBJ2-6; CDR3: CASSTRGQSSGANVLTF
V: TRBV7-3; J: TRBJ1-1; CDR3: CASSPPGSRTNTEAFF
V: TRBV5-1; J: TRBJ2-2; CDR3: CASSLGVTGTGELFF
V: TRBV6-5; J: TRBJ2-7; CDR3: CASESSGSQYF
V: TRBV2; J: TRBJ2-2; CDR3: CASSRDTNTGELFF
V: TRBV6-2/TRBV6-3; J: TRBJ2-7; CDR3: CASGTGPPYSYEQYF
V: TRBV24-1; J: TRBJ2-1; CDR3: CATSSLAPEQFF
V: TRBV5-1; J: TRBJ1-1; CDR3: CASSPARGTEAFF
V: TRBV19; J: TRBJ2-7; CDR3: CASSIGSEAYEQYF
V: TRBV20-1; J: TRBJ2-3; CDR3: CSAKRSTDTQYF
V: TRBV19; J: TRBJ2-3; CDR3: CASSARGAAGADTQYF
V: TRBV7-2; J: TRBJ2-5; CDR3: CASSLALDRETQYF
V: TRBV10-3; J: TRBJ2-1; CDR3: CAISERQGVNNEQFF
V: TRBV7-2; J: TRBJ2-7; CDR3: CASSLVPTDYEQYF
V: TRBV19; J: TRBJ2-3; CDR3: CASRWGAGVTDTQYF
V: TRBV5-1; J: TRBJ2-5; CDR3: CASQSGQLQETQYF
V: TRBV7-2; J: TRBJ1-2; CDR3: CASSLVGTVYGYTF
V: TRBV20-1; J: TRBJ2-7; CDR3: CSATRGPYEQYF
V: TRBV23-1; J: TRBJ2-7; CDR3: CARGLGTSRYYEQYF
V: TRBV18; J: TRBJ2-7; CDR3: CASSPGTGDYEQYF
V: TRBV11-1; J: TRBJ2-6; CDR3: CASSSRQGVLSGANVLTF
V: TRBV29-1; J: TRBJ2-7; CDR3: CSVGGTGPYEQYF
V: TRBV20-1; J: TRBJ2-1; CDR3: CSAGLAGVWNEQFF
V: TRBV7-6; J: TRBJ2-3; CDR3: CASSLEASGTTDTQYF
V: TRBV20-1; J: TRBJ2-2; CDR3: CSARATETGELFF
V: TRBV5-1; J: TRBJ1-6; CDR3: CASSTGSYNSPLHF
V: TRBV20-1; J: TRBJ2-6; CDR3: CSGAESGANVLTF
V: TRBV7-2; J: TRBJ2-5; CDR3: CASSLAGGLADKETQYF
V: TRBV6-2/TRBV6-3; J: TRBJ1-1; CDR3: CASSPGQRASEAFF
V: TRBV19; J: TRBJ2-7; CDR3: CASSIVESPRYEQYF
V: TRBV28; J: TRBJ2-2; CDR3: CASGGLAGAAGELFF
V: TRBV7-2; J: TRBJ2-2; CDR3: CASSLVGQSTGELFF
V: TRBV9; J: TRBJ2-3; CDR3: CASSVRGGASKDTQYF
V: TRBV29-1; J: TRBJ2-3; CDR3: CSTWGALRTDTQYF
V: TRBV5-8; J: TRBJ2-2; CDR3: CASSRGLAGDTGELFF
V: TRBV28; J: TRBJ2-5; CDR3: CASSTPRTLTRTQYF
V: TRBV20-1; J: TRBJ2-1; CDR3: CSASASAVYNEQFF
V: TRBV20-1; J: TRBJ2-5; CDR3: CSATFQETQYF
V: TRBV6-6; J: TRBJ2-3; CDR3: CASSILTDTQYF
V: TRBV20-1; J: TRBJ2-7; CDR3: CSAPVGTGFSYEQYF
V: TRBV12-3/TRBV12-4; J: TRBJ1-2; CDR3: CASSKGPGYTF
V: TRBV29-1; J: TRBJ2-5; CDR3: CSVESGQETQYF
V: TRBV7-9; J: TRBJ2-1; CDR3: CASSLGASAGYNEQFF
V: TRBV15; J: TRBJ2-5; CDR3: CATSSPMSQETQYF
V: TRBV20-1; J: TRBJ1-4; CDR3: CSAMGANEKLFF
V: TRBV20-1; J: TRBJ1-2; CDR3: CSARAGYGYTF
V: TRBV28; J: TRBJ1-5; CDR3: CASSLVRTDQPQHF
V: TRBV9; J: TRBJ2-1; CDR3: CASSVAGSEEQFF
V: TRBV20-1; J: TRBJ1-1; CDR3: CSARVRNWPNTEAFF
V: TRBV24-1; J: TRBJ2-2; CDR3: CATSETRDTGELFF